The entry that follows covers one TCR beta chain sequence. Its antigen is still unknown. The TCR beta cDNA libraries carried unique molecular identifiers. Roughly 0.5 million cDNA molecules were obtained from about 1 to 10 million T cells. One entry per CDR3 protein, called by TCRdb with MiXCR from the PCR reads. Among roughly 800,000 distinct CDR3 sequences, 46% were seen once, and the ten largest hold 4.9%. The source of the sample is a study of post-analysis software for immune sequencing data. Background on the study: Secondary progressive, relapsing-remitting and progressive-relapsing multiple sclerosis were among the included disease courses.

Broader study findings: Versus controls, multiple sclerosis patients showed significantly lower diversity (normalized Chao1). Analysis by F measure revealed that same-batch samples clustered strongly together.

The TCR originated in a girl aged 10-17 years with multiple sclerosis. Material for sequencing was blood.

The chain's CDR3 is CSASLAGSEQFF. For the CDR3, the DNA is TGCAGTGCTAGCCTGGCCGGGTCTGAGCAGTTCTTC. The chain links TRBV20-1 to TRBJ2-1; the D is unclear. CDR3 length: 12 amino acids. Trimming took off 3 bases at V and 9 bases at J, with 12 bases between the two ends. In germline, CDR1 is DFQATT, CDR2 SNEGSKA (reference sequence).